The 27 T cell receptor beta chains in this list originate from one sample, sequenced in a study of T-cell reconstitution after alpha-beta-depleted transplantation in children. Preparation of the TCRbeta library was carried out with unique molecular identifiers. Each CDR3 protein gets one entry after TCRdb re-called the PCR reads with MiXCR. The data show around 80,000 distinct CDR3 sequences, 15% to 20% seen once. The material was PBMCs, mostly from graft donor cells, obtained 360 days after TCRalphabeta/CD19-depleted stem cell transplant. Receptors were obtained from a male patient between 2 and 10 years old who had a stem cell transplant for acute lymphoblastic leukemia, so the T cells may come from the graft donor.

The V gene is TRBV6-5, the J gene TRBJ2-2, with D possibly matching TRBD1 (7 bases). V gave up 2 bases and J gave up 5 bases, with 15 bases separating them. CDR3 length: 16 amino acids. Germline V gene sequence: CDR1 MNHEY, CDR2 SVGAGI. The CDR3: CASSYRRGRGTGELFF. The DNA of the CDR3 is TGTGCCAGCAGTTACAGGAGGGGGCGCGGTACCGGGGAGCTGTTTTTT.

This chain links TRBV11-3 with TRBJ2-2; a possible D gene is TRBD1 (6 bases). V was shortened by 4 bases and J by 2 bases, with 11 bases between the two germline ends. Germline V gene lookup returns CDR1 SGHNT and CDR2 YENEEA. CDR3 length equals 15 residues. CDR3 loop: CASSSRTVNTGELFF. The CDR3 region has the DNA TGTGCCAGCAGCTCAAGGACAGTTAACACCGGGGAGCTGTTTTTT.

CDR3 coding DNA: TGCGCCAGCAGTGAGAGACAGGGGGCAGGCACTGAAGCTTTCTTT. It specifies CASSERQGAGTEAFF. The genes are TRBV10-2 and TRBJ1-1; the match to TRBD1 covers 10 bases. This CDR3 contains 15 residues. In germline, CDR1 is WSHSY, CDR2 SAAADI. With V trimmed by 2 bases and J by 4 bases, 4 bases remained unmatched.

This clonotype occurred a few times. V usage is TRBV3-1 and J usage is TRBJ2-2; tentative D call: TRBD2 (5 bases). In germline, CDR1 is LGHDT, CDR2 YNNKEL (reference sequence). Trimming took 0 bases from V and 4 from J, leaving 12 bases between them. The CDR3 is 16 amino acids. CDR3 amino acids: CASSQDKERSTGELFF. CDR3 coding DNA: TGTGCCAGCAGCCAAGACAAGGAGCGGTCCACCGGGGAGCTGTTTTTT.

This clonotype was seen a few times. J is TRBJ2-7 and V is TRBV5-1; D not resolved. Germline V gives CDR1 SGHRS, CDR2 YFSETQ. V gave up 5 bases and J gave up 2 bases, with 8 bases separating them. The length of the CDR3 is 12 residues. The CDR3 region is CASRSGTYEQYF. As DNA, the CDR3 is TGCGCCAGCAGGTCTGGTACCTACGAGCAGTACTTC.

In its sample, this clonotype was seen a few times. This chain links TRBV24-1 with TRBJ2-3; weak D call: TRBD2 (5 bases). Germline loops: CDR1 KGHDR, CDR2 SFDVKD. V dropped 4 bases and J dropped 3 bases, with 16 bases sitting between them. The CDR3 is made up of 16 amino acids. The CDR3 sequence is CATSDRILAGTDTQYF. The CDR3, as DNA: TGTGCCACCAGTGACCGAATTCTAGCTGGAACAGATACGCAGTATTTT.

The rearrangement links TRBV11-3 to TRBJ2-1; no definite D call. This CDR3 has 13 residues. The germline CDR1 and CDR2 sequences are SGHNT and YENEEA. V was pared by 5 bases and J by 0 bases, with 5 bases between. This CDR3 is CASSRASYNEQFF. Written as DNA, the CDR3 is TGTGCCAGCAGCAGGGCCTCCTACAATGAGCAGTTCTTC.

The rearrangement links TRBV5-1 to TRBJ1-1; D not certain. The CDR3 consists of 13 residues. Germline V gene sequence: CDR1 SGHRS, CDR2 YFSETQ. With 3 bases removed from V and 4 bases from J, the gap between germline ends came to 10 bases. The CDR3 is CASSSRTGTEAFF. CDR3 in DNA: TGCGCCAGCAGCTCCCGGACGGGCACTGAAGCTTTCTTT.

This chain's CDR3 is CASSYSAGGNSPLHF. The CDR3 DNA reads TGTGCCAGCAGTTACTCCGCCGGGGGCAATTCACCCCTCCACTTT. The chain uses TRBV6-5 and TRBJ1-6, with TRBD1 as a possible D gene (6 bases). The CDR3 length is 15 residues. Germline V CDR1 and CDR2: MNHEY, SVGAGI. V was clipped by 0 bases and J by 7 bases, with 10 bases between them.

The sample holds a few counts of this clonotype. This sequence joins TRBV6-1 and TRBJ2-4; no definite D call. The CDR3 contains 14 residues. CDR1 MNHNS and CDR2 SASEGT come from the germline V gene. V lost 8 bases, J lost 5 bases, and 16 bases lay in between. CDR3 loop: CASGPSSYQNIQYF. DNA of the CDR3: TGTGCCAGCGGCCCCTCCTCTTACCAAAACATTCAGTACTTC.

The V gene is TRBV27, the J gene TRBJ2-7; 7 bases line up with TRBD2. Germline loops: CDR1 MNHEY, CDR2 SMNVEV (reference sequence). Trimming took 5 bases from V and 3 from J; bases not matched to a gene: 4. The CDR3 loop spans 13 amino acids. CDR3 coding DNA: TGTGCCAGCAGTCGGTGGGGGGGCTACGAGCAGTACTTC. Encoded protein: CASSRWGGYEQYF.

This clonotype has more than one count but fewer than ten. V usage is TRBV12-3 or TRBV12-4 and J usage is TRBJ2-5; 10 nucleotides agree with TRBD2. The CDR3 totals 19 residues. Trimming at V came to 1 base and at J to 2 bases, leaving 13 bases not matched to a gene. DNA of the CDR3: TGTGCCAGCAGTTTAGACCCTGCTTACCTAGCGGGAGTTCAAGAGACCCAGTACTTC. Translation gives CASSLDPAYLAGVQETQYF.

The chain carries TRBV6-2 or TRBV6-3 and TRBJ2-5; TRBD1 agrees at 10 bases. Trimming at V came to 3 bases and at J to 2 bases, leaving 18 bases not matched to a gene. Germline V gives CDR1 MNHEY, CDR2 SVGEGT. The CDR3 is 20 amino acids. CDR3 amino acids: CASSYRGTGEAALLQETQYF. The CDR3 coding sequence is TGTGCCAGCAGTTATCGGGGGACAGGGGAAGCAGCCCTCTTACAAGAGACCCAGTACTTC.

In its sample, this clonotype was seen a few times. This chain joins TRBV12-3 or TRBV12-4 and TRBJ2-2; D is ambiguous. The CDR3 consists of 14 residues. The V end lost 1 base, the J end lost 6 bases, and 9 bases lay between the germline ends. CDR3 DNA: TGTGCCAGCAGTTTAGACTTCTGGGCCGGGGAGCTGTTTTTT. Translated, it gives CASSLDFWAGELFF.

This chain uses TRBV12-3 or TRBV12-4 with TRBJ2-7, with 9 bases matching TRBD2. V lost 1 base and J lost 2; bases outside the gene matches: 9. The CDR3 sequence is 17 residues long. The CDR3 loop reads CASSLVKLAGFAYEQYF. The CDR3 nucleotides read TGTGCCAGCAGTTTAGTGAAGCTAGCGGGGTTTGCCTACGAGCAGTACTTC.

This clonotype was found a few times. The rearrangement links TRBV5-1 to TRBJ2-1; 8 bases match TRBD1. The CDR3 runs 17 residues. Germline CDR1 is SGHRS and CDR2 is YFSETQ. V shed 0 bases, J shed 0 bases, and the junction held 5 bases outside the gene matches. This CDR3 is CASSLERDRGSYNEQFF. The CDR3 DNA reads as TGCGCCAGCAGCTTGGAGCGTGACAGGGGCTCCTACAATGAGCAGTTCTTC.

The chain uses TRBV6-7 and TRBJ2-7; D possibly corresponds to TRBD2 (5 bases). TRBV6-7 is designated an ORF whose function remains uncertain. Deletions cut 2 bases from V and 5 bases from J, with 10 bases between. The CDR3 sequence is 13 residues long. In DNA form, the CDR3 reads TGTGCCAGCAGTTACCGGGAAGCCAACGAGCAGTACTTC. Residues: CASSYREANEQYF.

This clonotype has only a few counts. Written as DNA, the CDR3 is TGTGCCAGCAGTTTCCAGGGAATACCCCCTGGGGCCAACGTCCTGACTTTC. Its protein is CASSFQGIPPGANVLTF. The chain employs TRBV12-3 or TRBV12-4 and TRBJ2-6; D possibly corresponds to TRBD1 (5 bases). The CDR3 spans 17 residues. V was pared by 3 bases and J by 2 bases, with 14 bases between.

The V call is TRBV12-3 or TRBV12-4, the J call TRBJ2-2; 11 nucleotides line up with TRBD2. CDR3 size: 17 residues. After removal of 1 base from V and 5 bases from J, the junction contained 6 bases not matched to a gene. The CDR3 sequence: CASSLDERLAGTGELFF. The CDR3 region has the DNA TGTGCCAGCAGTTTAGACGAGAGACTAGCGGGAACCGGGGAGCTGTTTTTT.

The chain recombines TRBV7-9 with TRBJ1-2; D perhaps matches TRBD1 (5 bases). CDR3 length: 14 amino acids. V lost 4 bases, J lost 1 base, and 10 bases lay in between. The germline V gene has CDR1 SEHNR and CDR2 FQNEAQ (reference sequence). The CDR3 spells CASSSGRVNYGYTF. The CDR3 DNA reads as TGTGCCAGCAGCTCGGGCAGGGTTAACTATGGCTACACCTTC.

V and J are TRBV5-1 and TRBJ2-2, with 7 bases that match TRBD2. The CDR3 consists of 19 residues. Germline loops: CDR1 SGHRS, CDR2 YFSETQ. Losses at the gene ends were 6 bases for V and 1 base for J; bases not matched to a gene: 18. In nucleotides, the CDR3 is TGCGCCAGCATCCAAACTGGGGGGGACTCGGAGATGAACACCGGGGAGCTGTTTTTT. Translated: CASIQTGGDSEMNTGELFF.

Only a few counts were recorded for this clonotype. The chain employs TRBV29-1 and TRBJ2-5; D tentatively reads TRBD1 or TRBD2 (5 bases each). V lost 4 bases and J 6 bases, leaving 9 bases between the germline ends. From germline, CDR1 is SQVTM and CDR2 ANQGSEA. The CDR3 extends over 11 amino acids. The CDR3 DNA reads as TGCAGCGTTGGGGGGACGAAGACCCAGTACTTC. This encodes CSVGGTKTQYF.

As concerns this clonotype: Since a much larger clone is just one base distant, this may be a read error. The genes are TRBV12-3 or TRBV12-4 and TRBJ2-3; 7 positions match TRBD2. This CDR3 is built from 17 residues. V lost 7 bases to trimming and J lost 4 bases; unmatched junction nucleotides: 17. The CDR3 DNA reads TGTGCCAGCAAGCCCTCCTTTAGCGGGCCATTGGCAGATACGCAGTATTTT. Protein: CASKPSFSGPLADTQYF.

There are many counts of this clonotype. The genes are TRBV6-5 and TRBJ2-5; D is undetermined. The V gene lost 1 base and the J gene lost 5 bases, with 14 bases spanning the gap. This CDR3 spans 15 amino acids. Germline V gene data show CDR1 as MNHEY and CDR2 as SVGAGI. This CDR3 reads CASSYWSLNGETQYF. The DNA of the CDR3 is TGTGCCAGCAGTTACTGGAGTCTTAACGGGGAGACCCAGTACTTC.

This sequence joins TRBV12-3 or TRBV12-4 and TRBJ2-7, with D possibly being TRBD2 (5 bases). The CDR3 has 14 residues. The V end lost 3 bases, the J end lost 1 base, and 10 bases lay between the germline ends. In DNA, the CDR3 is TGTGCCAGCAGTTTGGTTGGGGAGTCCTACGAGCAGTACTTC. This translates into CASSLVGESYEQYF.

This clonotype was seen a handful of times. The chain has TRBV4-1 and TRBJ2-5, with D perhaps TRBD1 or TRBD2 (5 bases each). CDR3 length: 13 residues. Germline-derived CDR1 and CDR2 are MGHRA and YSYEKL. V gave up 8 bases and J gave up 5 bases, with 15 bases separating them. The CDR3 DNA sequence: TGCGCCAGCCGATTGACCGGGACGGAGACCCAGTACTTC. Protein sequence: CASRLTGTETQYF.

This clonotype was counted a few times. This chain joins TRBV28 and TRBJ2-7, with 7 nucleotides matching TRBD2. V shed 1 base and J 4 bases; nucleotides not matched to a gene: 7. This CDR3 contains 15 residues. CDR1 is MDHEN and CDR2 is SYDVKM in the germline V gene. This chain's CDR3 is CASSLSGLGVYEQYF. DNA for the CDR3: TGTGCCAGCAGTTTATCAGGACTAGGGGTTTACGAGCAGTACTTC.